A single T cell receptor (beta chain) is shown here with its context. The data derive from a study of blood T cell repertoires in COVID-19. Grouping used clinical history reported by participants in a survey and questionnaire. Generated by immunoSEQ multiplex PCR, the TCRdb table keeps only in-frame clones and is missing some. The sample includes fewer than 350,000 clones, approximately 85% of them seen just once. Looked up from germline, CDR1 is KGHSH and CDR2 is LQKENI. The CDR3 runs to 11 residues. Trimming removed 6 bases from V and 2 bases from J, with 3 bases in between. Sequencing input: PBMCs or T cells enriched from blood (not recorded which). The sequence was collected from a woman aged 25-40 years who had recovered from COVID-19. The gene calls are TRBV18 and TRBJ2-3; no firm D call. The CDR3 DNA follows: TGTGCCAGCTCCTCCACAGATACGCAGTATTTT. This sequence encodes CASSSTDTQYF.